Listed below are T cell receptor beta chains from one sample, sequenced in a study of blood T cell repertoires in COVID-19. Profiling relied on immunoSEQ multiplex PCR, and the TCRdb table lists in-frame clones only, not all of them. Of around 140,000 clones listed, around 90% are singletons. The sequenced material came from peripheral blood. Every receptor here comes from a man aged 70-80 years with acute or convalescent COVID-19. CDR3s include the opening cysteine and the closing phenylalanine or tryptophan. The order of the fields is D gene, clone size, J gene, V gene, CDR3 DNA, CDR3 protein. D genes are given only for firm matches. Clone size is given for some rows only: seen once, a few or many times, or a class if the clone is expanded.

TRBD1,NA,TRBJ2-5,TRBV19,TGTGCCAGTAGTATAGATACTTACCGGGACAGCAAAAACTTC,CASSIDTYRDSKNF
TRBD2,once,TRBJ2-3,TRBV30,TGTGCCTGGAGCACCGGGACTAGTTCAGATACGCAGTATTTT,CAWSTGTSSDTQYF
TRBD2,NA,TRBJ2-3,TRBV27,TGTGCCAGCAGTTTAAGGGCCCGCGGGGGGAGCACAGATACGCAGTATTTT,CASSLRARGGSTDTQYF
TRBD1,NA,TRBJ1-2,TRBV28,TGTGCCAGCAGTTTAGGGGACAGGGGATATGGCTACACCTTC,CASSLGDRGYGYTF
NA,NA,TRBJ2-7,TRBV28,TGTGCCAGCAGGAAACAGCGGGACGAGCAGTACTTC,CASRKQRDEQYF
TRBD1,NA,TRBJ1-1,TRBV7-6,TGTGCCAGCAGCTTAGTGCTCGCGGGACAGGGTGAAGCTTTCTTT,CASSLVLAGQGEAFF
NA,NA,TRBJ2-3,TRBV5-4,TGTGCCAGCAGCCAGAGGCGGGGGCCCCCCACAGATACGCAGTATTTT,CASSQRRGPPTDTQYF
NA,NA,TRBJ2-7,TRBV19,TGTGCCAGTAGTCCAGCAGGGAAGGCCTACGAGCAGTACTTC,CASSPAGKAYEQYF
TRBD1,NA,TRBJ1-4,TRBV7-2,TGTGCCAGCAGCTTAAGGGGGACAGGGAGTGAAAAACTGTTTTTT,CASSLRGTGSEKLFF
NA,NA,TRBJ1-5,TRBV20-1,TGCAGTGCTAGTGAGCGGGCGGCATATAGCAATCAGCCCCAGCATTTT,CSASERAAYSNQPQHF
TRBD1,NA,TRBJ1-2,TRBV5-4,TGTGCCAGCACCAACTCCGGGACAGGGGGCCGATTAGGTGGCTACACCTTC,CASTNSGTGGRLGGYTF
TRBD1,once,TRBJ2-2,TRBV5-4,TGTGCCAGCAGCCCAGGGGGCGCAGACACCGGGGAGCTGTTTTTT,CASSPGGADTGELFF
NA,NA,TRBJ1-1,TRBV28,TGTGCCAGCAGTTTGCCTCCAGGGCTGACTGAAGCTTTCTTT,CASSLPPGLTEAFF
NA,once,TRBJ2-7,TRBV6-2/TRBV6-3,TGTGCCAGCAGTTACTTCACCTACGAGCAGTACTTC,CASSYFTYEQYF
NA,NA,TRBJ2-7,TRBV29-1,TGCAGCGTTGTCCGGGAAAACGAGCAGTACTTC,CSVVRENEQYF
TRBD1,once,TRBJ1-4,TRBV2,TGTGCCAGCAGTGATGGGCAGGGGGACGAAAAACTGTTTTTT,CASSDGQGDEKLFF
TRBD2,few,TRBJ2-7,TRBV10-3,TGTGCCATCAGTGAGTCAAGCGGGAGCGGATACGAGCAGTACTTC,CAISESSGSGYEQYF
TRBD2,NA,TRBJ2-3,TRBV4-2,TGTGCCAGCAGCCCAGCAGGGACGGGAGGAGGCACAGATACGCAGTATTTT,CASSPAGTGGGTDTQYF
NA,NA,TRBJ2-5,TRBV2,TGTGCCAGCAGTGAAACCTCTGGAACAGTGTCCCAGTACTTC,CASSETSGTVSQYF
NA,NA,TRBJ1-1,TRBV3-1/TRBV3-2,TGTGCCAGCAGCCTAAACACTGAAGCTTTCTTT,CASSLNTEAFF
TRBD1,NA,TRBJ2-7,TRBV18,TGTGCCAGCTCACCACGGACAGGGGACGAGCAGTACTTC,CASSPRTGDEQYF
NA,NA,TRBJ2-5,TRBV28,TGTGCCAGCAGTTCCCAGGGGTTAGGAGAGACCCAGTACTTC,CASSSQGLGETQYF
TRBD2,NA,TRBJ2-1,TRBV27,TGTCCGAATCCACTAGCGAGGTCCAATGAGCAGTTCTTC,CPNPLARSNEQFF
NA,NA,TRBJ2-7,TRBV3-1/TRBV3-2,TGTGCCAGCAGCCGCCCCGGCCTCAGGGGGGTCGAGCAGTACTTC,CASSRPGLRGVEQYF
TRBD1,NA,TRBJ1-4,TRBV7-7,TGTGCCAGCAGCTTCATCGTGACAGGGGATGAAAAACTGTTTTTT,CASSFIVTGDEKLFF
TRBD2,NA,TRBJ2-3,TRBV7-2,TGTGCCAGCAGCCTAGGACTAGCGGGAGGATCTAGCACAGATACGCAGTATTTT,CASSLGLAGGSSTDTQYF
NA,NA,TRBJ1-5,TRBV5-1,TGCGCCAGCAGCTTGAACGCAGGGGACCAGCCCCAGCATTTT,CASSLNAGDQPQHF
TRBD1,NA,TRBJ1-2,TRBV9,TGTGCCAGCAGCGTAGGTGGGACAGGGGCGACGGATGGCTACACCTTC,CASSVGGTGATDGYTF
NA,NA,TRBJ2-2,TRBV7-9,TGTGCCAGCCAAGTTGGCAGGTCGGCCGGGGAGCTGTTTTTT,CASQVGRSAGELFF
NA,NA,TRBJ1-1,TRBV3-1/TRBV3-2,TGTGCCAGCAGCCCCCGGGAGCAAACTGAAGCTTTCTTT,CASSPREQTEAFF
TRBD2,once,TRBJ2-3,TRBV2,TGTGCCAGCAGTAGACTAGCGGGGACAGATACGCAGTATTTT,CASSRLAGTDTQYF
NA,NA,TRBJ2-1,TRBV12-3/TRBV12-4,TGTGCCAGCAGCCTTACAGGGTACAATGAGCAGTTCTTC,CASSLTGYNEQFF
TRBD2,NA,TRBJ2-5,TRBV6-5,TGTGCCAGCAGTTCGCCTCGGACTAGCGATGAAGAGACCCAGTACTTC,CASSSPRTSDEETQYF
NA,NA,TRBJ2-5,TRBV5-4,TGTGCCAGCAGCTGGACAGCCACAAATTTCCAAGAGACCCAGTACTTC,CASSWTATNFQETQYF
NA,NA,TRBJ1-6,TRBV14,TGTGCCAGCAGGGGAGGGGGGGTTTCACCCCTCCACTTT,CASRGGGVSPLHF
NA,NA,TRBJ1-3,TRBV14,TGTGCCAGCATGAACAGCGGTGGAAACACCATATATTTT,CASMNSGGNTIYF
NA,NA,TRBJ2-5,TRBV29-1,TGCAGCGGCAGGGGAAGCGGAAGGACCCAGTACTTC,CSGRGSGRTQYF
TRBD2,NA,TRBJ2-7,TRBV10-2,TGCGCCAGCAGTGAGCTCCTCGGACTAGCACCCCACGAGCAGTACTTC,CASSELLGLAPHEQYF
NA,NA,TRBJ1-2,TRBV14,TGTGCCAGCAGCCAACAGGGATATAGCGGCTACACCTTC,CASSQQGYSGYTF
TRBD1,NA,TRBJ2-7,TRBV5-1,TGCGCCAGCAGCCCGGGACAGGTTGAGGACGAGCAGTACTTC,CASSPGQVEDEQYF
TRBD2,NA,TRBJ2-1,TRBV12-5,TGTGCTAGTGGGCGTCCCGGGACTAGCGGGACTACCTACAATGAGCAGTTCTTC,CASGRPGTSGTTYNEQFF
NA,NA,TRBJ1-2,TRBV19,TGTGCCAGTAGTCTCGCGGCTCTGGAATATTATGGCTACACCTTC,CASSLAALEYYGYTF
NA,NA,TRBJ2-1,TRBV7-7,TGTGCCAGCAGCCCTTCCCCGAGCTCCTACAATGAGCAGTTCTTC,CASSPSPSSYNEQFF
NA,once,TRBJ2-5,TRBV15,TGTGCCACCAGCAGGGGGGGACCAGAGGAGACCCAGTACTTC,CATSRGGPEETQYF
TRBD1,NA,TRBJ1-2,TRBV12-3/TRBV12-4,TGTGCCAGCACCCGAGACAGGGGCTATGGCTACACCTTC,CASTRDRGYGYTF
NA,once,TRBJ2-5,TRBV30,TGTGCCTGGAGTGTACAAGTGAATGATTTGGAGACCCAGTACTTC,CAWSVQVNDLETQYF
TRBD1,NA,TRBJ1-2,TRBV28,TGTGCCAGCAGTTCTTTGACAGGGTCCTATGGCTACACCTTC,CASSSLTGSYGYTF
NA,NA,TRBJ1-2,TRBV12-3/TRBV12-4,TGTGCCAGCAGTTTGCTGTCAGGGGGCTACACCTTC,CASSLLSGGYTF
NA,once,TRBJ2-3,TRBV2,TGTGCCAGCACCCAGCAGCCGGGGGATCTAAGGCAGTATTTT,CASTQQPGDLRQYF
NA,NA,TRBJ1-2,TRBV10-3,TGTGCCATCAGTGAGTCAGTGACGAGGATCTACACCTTC,CAISESVTRIYTF
NA,NA,TRBJ2-1,TRBV5-1,TGCGCCAGCAGCTTATTTGGACAGTTAAACAATGAGCAGTTCTTC,CASSLFGQLNNEQFF
TRBD2,NA,TRBJ2-5,TRBV6-5,TGTGCCAGCAGTTTAGTTGGACTAGTCGAAGAGACCCAGTACTTC,CASSLVGLVEETQYF
NA,NA,TRBJ2-2,TRBV6-5,TGTGCCAGCAGCCGGGGGACGGCGAACACCGGGGAGCTGTTTTTT,CASSRGTANTGELFF
NA,NA,TRBJ2-3,TRBV2,TGTGCCAGCAGTGAAGCCCGGGATACGCAGTATTTT,CASSEARDTQYF
NA,once,TRBJ2-4,TRBV5-6,TGTGCCAGCAGCTTGGAGTCCAGCGCCGCCAAAAACATTCAGTACTTC,CASSLESSAAKNIQYF
NA,NA,TRBJ2-7,TRBV6-2/TRBV6-3,TGTGCCAGCAGTTCCCAGGCCTACGAGCAGTACTTC,CASSSQAYEQYF
TRBD1,NA,TRBJ1-2,TRBV6-5,TGTGCCAGCACCGGGGGACAGACCCCGTCTTATGGCTACACCTTC,CASTGGQTPSYGYTF
NA,few,TRBJ1-2,TRBV19,TGTGCCAGTAGTATAAATCCCGTGAACTATGGCTACACCTTC,CASSINPVNYGYTF